This TCR beta chain is drawn from a study of CD8+CD57+ T cells in acquired aplastic anemia. Whole-study context: The sorted CD4+ and CD8+ cells yielded an average roughly 3 ug of DNA.

TCR beta VDJ and CDR3 profiling used genomic DNA as template. A single record per CDR3 protein comes from TCRdb applying MiXCR to the reads. This sample has 400,000 to 600,000 distinct CDR3 sequences, with less than 35% found just once. Patients selected for sequencing had displayed CD8+CD57+ cell expansion by flow cytometry. Among the patients, all had severe acquired aplastic anemia. About this clonotype itself: The antigen is not known.

Study-level findings and limits: Between the patient and control groups, CD8+ Simpson's diversity did not differ significantly. There were fewer than 35 CD8+ CDR3 sequences that occurred in both patients and controls.

Trimming left V 1 base short and J 3 bases short, with 9 bases between. The CDR3 length is 15 residues. CDR1 and CDR2 (germline): SEHNR, FQNEAQ (reference sequence). Input material: sorted CD4+, CD8+, or CD8+CD57+ T cells (not recorded which) from PBMCs. The genes are TRBV7-9 and TRBJ1-4, with D perhaps TRBD1 (6 bases). This clonotype was obtained from a human donor with aplastic anemia. This CDR3 is CASSLVKGANEKLFF. Written as DNA, the CDR3 is TGTGCCAGCAGCTTAGTTAAGGGGGCTAATGAAAAACTGTTTTTT.